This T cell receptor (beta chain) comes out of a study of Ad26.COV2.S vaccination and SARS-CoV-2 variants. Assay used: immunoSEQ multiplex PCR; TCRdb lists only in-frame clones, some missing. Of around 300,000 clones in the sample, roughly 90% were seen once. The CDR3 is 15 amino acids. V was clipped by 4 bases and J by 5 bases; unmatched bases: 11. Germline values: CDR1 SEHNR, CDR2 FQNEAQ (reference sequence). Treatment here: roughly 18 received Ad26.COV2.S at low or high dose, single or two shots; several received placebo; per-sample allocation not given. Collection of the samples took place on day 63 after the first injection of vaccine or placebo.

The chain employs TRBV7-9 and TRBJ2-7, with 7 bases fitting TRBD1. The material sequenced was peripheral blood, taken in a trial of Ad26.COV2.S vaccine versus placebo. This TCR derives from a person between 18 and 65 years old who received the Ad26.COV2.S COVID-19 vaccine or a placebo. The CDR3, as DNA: TGTGCCAGCAGCTCCCGGGACAGCTATAACGACGAGCAGTACTTC. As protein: CASSSRDSYNDEQYF.